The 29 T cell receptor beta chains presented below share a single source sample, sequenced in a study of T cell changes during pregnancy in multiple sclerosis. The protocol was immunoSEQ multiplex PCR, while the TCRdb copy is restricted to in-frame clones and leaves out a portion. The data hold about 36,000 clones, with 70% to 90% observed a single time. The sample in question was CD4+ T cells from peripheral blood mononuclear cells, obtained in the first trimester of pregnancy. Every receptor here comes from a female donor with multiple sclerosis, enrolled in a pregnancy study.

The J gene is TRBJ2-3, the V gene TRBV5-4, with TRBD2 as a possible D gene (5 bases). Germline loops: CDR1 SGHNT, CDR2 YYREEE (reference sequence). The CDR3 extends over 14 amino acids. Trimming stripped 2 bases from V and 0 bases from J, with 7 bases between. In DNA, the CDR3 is TGTGCCAGCAGCTTCTGGACTAGCACAGATACGCAGTATTTT. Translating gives CASSFWTSTDTQYF.

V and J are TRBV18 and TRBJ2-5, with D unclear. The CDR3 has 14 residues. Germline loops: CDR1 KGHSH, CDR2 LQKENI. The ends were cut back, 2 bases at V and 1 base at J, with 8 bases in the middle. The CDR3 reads CASSPNYTQETQYF. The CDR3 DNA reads TGTGCCAGCTCACCAAATTACACCCAAGAGACCCAGTACTTC.

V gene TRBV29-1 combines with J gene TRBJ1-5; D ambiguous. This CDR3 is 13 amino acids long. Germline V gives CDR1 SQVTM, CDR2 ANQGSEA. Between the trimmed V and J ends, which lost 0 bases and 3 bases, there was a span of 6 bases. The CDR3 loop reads CSVEDGVNQPQHF. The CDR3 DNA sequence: TGCAGCGTTGAAGACGGAGTCAATCAGCCCCAGCATTTT.

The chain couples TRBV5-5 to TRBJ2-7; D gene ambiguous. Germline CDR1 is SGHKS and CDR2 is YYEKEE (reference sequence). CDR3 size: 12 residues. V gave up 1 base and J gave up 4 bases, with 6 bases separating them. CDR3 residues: CASSLSEYEQYF. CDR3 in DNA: TGTGCCAGCAGCTTGTCCGAGTACGAGCAGTACTTC.

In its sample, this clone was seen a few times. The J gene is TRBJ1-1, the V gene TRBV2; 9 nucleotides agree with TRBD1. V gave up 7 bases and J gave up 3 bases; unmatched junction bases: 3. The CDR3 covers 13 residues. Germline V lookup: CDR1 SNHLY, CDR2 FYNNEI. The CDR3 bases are TGTGCCAGCAAGGGGGACAGGGACACTGAAGCTTTCTTT. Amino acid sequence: CASKGDRDTEAFF.

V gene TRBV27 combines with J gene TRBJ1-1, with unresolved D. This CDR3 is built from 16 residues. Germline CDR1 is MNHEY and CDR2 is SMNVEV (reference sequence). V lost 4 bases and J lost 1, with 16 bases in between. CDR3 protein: CASSSLTIAGNTEAFF. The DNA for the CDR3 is TGTGCCAGCAGTTCCCTGACGATCGCGGGGAACACTGAAGCTTTCTTT.

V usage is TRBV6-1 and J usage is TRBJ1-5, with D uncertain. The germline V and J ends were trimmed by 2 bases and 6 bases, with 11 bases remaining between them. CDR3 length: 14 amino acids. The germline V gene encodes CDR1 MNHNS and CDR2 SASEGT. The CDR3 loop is CASSESGVVQPQHF. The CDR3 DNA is TGTGCCAGCAGTGAAAGCGGGGTGGTTCAGCCCCAGCATTTT.

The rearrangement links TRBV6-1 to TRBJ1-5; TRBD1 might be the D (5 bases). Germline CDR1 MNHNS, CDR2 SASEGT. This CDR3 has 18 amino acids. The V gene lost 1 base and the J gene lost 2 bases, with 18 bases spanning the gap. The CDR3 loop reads CASSEVFVRGLGNQPQHF. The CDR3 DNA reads TGTGCCAGCAGTGAAGTATTTGTAAGGGGACTCGGCAATCAGCCCCAGCATTTT.

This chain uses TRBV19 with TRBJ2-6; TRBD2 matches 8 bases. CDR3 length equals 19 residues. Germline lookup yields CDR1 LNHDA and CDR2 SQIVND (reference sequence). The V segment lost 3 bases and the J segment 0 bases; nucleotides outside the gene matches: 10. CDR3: CASSMEVLADSSGANVLTF. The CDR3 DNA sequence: TGTGCCAGTAGTATGGAGGTACTAGCGGATTCCTCTGGGGCCAACGTCCTGACTTTC.

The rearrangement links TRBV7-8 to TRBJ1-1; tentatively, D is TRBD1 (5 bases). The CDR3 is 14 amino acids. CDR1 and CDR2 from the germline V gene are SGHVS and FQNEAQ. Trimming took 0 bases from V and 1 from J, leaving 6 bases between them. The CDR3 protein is CASSLAGQNTEAFF. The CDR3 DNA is TGTGCCAGCAGCTTAGCCGGACAGAACACTGAAGCTTTCTTT.

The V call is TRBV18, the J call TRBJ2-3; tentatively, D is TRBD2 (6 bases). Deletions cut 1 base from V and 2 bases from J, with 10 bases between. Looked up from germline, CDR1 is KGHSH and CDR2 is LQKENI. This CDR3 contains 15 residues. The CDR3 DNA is TGTGCCAGCTCACCACGGGCTAGCGTCACAGATACGCAGTATTTT. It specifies CASSPRASVTDTQYF.

CDR3 in amino acids: CASSLRRARVILGSQPQHF. CDR3 coding DNA: TGTGCCAGCAGTTTAAGGCGGGCCCGGGTCATCTTAGGTAGTCAGCCCCAGCATTTT. This chain uses TRBV27 with TRBJ1-5, with D hard to call. The CDR3 spans 19 residues. With 2 bases removed from V and 6 bases from J, the gap between germline ends came to 26 bases. The germline gives CDR1 MNHEY, CDR2 SMNVEV (reference sequence).

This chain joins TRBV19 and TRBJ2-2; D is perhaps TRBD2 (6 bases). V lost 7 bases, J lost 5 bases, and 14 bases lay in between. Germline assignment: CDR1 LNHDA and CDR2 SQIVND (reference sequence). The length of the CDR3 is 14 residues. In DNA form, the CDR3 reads TGTGCCAGTAACATGCAGGGAGGAACCGGGGAGCTGTTTTTT. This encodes CASNMQGGTGELFF.

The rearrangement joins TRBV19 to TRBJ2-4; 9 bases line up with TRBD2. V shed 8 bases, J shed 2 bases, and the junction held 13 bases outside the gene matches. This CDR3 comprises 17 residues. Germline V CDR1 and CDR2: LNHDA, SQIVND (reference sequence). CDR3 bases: TGTGCCAGTGGTACTGTCTGGCGGGGGGGGCCCAAAAACATTCAGTACTTC. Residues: CASGTVWRGGPKNIQYF.

The CDR3 nucleotides are TGTGCCAGCAGCTTAGGTCCAGGAATAGGCTATGGCTACACCTTC. It specifies CASSLGPGIGYGYTF. The chain joins TRBV7-2 to TRBJ1-2, with D unclear. The germline CDR1 and CDR2 sequences are SGHTA and FQGNSA. This CDR3 is 15 amino acids long. V lost 1 base to trimming and J lost 4 bases, with 13 bases between them.

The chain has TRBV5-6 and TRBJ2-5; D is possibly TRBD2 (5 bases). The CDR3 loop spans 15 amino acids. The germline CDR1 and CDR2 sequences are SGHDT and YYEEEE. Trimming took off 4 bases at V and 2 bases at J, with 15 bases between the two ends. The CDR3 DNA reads TGTGCCAGCAGCGGGGATGCCGGAGGACAAGAGACCCAGTACTTC. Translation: CASSGDAGGQETQYF.

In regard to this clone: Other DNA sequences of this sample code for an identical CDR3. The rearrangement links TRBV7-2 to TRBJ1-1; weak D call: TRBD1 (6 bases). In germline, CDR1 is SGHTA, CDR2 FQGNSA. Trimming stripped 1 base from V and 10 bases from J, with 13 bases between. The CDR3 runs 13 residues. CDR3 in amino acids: CASSLGPGTRAFF. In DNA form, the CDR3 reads TGTGCCAGCAGCTTAGGACCAGGGACAAGAGCTTTCTTT.

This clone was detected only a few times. The CDR3 DNA sequence: TGTGCCAGCATGGGGACAGGGAGGGCAAATGAGCAGTTCTTC. Its protein is CASMGTGRANEQFF. This chain joins TRBV2 and TRBJ2-1; 9 nucleotides match TRBD1. The CDR3 length is 14 residues. Germline V gene lookup returns CDR1 SNHLY and CDR2 FYNNEI. Unmatched junction bases numbered 8, after V lost 7 bases and J lost 7 bases.

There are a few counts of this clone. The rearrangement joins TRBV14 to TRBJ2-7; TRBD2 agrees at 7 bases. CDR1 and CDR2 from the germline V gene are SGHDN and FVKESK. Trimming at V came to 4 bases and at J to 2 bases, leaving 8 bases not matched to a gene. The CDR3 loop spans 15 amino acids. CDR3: CASSRGDGRAYEQYF. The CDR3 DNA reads TGTGCCAGCAGCCGAGGCGATGGGAGGGCCTACGAGCAGTACTTC. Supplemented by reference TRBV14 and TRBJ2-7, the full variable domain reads EAGVTQFPSHSVIEKGQTVTLRCDPISGHDNLYWYRRVMGKEIKFLLHFVKESKQDESGMPNNRFLAERTGGTYSTLKVQPAELEDSGVYFCASSRGDGRAYEQYFGPGTRLTVT.

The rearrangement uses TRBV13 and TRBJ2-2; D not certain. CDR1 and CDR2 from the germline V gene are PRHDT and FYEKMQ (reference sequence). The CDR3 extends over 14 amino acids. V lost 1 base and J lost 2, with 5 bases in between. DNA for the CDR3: TGTGCCAGCAGCTTAGTAATCAACACCGGGGAGCTGTTTTTT. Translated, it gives CASSLVINTGELFF.

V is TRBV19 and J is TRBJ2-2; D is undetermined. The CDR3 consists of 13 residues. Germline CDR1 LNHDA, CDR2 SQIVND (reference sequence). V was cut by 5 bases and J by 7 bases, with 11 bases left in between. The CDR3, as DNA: TGTGCCAGTAGTCAGACATTGCACGGGGAGCTGTTTTTT. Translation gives CASSQTLHGELFF.

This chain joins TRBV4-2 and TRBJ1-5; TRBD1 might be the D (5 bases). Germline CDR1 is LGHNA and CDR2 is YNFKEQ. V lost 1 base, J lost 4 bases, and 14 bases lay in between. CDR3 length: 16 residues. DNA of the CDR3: TGTGCCAGCAGCCAAGGGGACGGGACTGAGAATCAGCCCCAGCATTTT. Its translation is CASSQGDGTENQPQHF.

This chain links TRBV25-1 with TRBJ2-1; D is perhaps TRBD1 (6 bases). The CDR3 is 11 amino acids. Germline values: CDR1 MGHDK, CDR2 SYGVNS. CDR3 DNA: TGTGCTACACAGGGTCGGAATGAGCAGTTCTTC. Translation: CATQGRNEQFF. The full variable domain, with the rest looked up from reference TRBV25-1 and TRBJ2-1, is EADIYQTPRYLVIGTGKKITLECSQTMGHDKMYWYQQDPGMELHLIHYSYGVNSTEKGDLSSESTVSRIRTEHFPLTLESARPSHTSQYLCATQGRNEQFFGPGTRLTVL.

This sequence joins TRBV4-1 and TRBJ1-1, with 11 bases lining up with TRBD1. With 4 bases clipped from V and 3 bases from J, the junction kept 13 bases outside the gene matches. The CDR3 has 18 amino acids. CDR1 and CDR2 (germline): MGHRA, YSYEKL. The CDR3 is CASSPNSGTGGTDTEAFF. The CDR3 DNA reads TGCGCCAGCAGCCCAAATTCCGGGACAGGGGGGACGGACACTGAAGCTTTCTTT.

DNA for the CDR3: TGTGCCAGCAGTCCCAACTGGTTCTCCTACGAGCAGTACTTC. As protein: CASSPNWFSYEQYF. The genes are TRBV6-1 and TRBJ2-7; D uncertain. V lost 5 bases and J lost 0, with 11 bases in between. Germline CDR1 reads MNHNS; CDR2 reads SASEGT. This CDR3 has 14 residues.

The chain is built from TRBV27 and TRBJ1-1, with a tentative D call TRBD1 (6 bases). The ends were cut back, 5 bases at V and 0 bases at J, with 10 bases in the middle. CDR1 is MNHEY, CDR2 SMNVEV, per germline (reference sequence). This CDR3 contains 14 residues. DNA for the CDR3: TGTGCCAGCAGTATAAACAGGGTGAACACTGAAGCTTTCTTT. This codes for CASSINRVNTEAFF.

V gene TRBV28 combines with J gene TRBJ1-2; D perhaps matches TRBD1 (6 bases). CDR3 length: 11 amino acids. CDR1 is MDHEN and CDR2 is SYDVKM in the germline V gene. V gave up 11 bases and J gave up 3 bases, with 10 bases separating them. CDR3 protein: CASGTHYGYTF. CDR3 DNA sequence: TGTGCCTCCGGGACACACTATGGCTACACCTTC.

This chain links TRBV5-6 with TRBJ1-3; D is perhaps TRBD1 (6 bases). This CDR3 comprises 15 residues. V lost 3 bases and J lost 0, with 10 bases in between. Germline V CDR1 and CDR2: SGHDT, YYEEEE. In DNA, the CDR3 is TGTGCCAGCAGCTATGACAGGAGCTCTGGAAACACCATATATTTT. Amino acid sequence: CASSYDRSSGNTIYF.

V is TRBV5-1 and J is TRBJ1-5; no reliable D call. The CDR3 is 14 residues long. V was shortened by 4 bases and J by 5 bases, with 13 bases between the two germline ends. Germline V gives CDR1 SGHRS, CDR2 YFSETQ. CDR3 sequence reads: CASSPHSGDQPQHF. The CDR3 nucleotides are TGCGCCAGCAGCCCCCACAGCGGGGATCAGCCCCAGCATTTT.